This TCR beta chain was obtained from a study of T cells after posttransplantation cyclophosphamide. Study-level findings and limits: Later blood repertoires were often dominated by clones from the donor CD8+ memory compartment. TRB clonality was highly associated with recipient CMV seropositivity and reactivation. TRB overlap between skin or GI tissue T cells and blood was limited.

This related bone marrow graft donor gave peripheral blood on the day of marrow donation. For this clone: The antigen is undetermined.

The table came from immunoSEQ multiplex PCR; TCRdb's copy has only in-frame clones and leaves some out. The sample has about 6,000 clones, roughly 98% seen once. Germline values: CDR1 MNHNS, CDR2 SASEGT. The CDR3 loop spans 14 amino acids. V was trimmed by 1 base and J by 8 bases, leaving 14 bases between them. Sequencing was done on a sample of memory CD4+ T cells sorted from PBMCs. The rearrangement uses TRBV6-1 and TRBJ1-2, with D possibly matching TRBD1 (6 bases). The TCR comes from a man aged 40-49 years in good health, CMV-negative, and a related stem cell transplant donor. The CDR3 loop reads CASSEVGGFGGYTF. The CDR3 nucleotides read TGTGCCAGCAGTGAAGTAGGGGGATTCGGGGGCTACACCTTC.